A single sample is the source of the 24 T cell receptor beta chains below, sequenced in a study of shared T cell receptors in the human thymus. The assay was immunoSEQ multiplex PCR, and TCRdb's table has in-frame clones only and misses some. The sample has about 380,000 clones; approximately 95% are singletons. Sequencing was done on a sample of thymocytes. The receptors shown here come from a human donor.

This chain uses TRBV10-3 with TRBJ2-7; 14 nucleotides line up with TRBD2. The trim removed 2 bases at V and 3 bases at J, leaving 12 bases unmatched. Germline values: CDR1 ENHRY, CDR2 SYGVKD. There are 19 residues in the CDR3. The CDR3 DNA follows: TGTGCCATCAGTGAGCCCCGGACTAGCGGGAGGCCCCCTGGCTACGAGCAGTACTTC. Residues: CAISEPRTSGRPPGYEQYF.

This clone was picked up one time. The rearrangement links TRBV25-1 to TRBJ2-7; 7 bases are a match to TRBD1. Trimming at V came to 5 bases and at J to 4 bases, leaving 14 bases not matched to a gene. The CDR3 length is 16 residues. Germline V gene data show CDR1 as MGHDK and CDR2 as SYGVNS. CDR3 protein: CASSSNRDRCEYEQYF. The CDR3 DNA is TGTGCCAGCAGTTCGAACCGGGACAGATGTGAGTACGAGCAGTACTTC.

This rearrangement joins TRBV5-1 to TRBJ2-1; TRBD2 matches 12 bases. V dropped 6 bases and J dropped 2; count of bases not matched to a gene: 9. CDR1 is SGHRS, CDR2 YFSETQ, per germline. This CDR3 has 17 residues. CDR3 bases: TGCGCCAGCACCCGGACTAGCGGGGCGCCTACCTACAATGAGCAGTTCTTC. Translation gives CASTRTSGAPTYNEQFF.

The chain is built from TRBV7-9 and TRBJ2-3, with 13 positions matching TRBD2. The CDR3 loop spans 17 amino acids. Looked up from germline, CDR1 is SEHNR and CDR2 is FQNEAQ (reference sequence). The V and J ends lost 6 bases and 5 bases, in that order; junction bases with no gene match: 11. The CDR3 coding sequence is TGTGCCAGCAGACCTTCAAAGACTAGCGGGAGGAAAGATACGCAGTATTTT. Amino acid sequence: CASRPSKTSGRKDTQYF.

CDR3 sequence reads: CASRGTGFYEQYF. The CDR3 DNA is TGTGCCAGCCGAGGGACAGGGTTCTACGAGCAGTACTTC. The chain combines TRBV28 with TRBJ2-7, with 9 bases that match TRBD1. CDR1 and CDR2 (germline): MDHEN, SYDVKM. CDR3 length equals 13 residues. After removal of 8 bases from V and 3 bases from J, the junction contained 5 bases not matched to a gene.

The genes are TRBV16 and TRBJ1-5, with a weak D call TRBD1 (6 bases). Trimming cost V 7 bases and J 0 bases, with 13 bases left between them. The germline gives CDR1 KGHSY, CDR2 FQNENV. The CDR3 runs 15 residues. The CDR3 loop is CASTPGHISNQPQHF. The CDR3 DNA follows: TGTGCCAGCACTCCGGGACACATTAGCAATCAGCCCCAGCATTTT.

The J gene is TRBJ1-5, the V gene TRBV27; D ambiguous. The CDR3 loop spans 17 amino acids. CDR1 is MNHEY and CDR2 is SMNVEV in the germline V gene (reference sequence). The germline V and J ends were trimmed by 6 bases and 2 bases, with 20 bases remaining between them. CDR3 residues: CASSTIKGGVRNQPQHF. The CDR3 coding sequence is TGTGCCAGCAGCACCATAAAGGGAGGTGTTCGCAATCAGCCCCAGCATTTT.

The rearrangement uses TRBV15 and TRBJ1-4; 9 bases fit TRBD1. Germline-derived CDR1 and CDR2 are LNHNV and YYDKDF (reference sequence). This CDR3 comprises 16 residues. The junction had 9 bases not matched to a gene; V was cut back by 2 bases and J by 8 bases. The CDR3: CATSRLADRGREKLFF. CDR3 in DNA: TGTGCCACCAGCAGATTAGCGGACAGGGGCCGAGAAAAACTGTTTTTT.

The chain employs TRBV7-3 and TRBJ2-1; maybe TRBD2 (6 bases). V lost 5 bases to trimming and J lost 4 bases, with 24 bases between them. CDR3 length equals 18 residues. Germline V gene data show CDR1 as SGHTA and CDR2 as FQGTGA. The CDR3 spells CASSTLSGPEEKYNEQFF. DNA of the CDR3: TGTGCCAGCAGCACCCTCAGCGGGCCCGAAGAAAAATACAATGAGCAGTTCTTC.

The CDR3 sequence: CASSYPGGQPDQPQHF. The CDR3 DNA reads as TGTGCCAGCAGTTACCCGGGGGGACAGCCGGATCAGCCCCAGCATTTT. The chain recombines TRBV6-6 with TRBJ1-5; 7 bases agree with TRBD1. Germline CDR1 MNHNY, CDR2 SVGAGI (reference sequence). The CDR3 is made up of 16 amino acids. V shed 2 bases, J shed 5 bases, and the junction held 9 bases outside the gene matches.

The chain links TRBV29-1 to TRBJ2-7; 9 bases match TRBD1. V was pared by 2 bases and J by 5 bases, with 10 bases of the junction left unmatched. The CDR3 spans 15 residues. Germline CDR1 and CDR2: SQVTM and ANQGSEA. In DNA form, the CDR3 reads TGCAGCGTTGAAAACCCGGACAGGGGAGCTAACGAGCAGTACTTC. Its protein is CSVENPDRGANEQYF.

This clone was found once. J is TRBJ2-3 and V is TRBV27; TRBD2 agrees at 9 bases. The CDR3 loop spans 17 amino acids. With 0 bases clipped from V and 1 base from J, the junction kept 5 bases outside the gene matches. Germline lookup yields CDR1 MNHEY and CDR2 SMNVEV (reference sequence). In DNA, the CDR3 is TGTGCCAGCAGTTTATCGTATGGACTAGCGCGCACAGATACGCAGTATTTT. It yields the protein CASSLSYGLARTDTQYF.

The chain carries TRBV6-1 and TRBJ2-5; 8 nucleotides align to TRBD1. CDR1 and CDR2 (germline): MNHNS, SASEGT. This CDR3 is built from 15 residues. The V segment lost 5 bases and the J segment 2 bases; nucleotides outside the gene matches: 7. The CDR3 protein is CASSRDRTFQETQYF. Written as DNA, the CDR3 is TGTGCCAGCAGTCGGGACAGGACTTTTCAAGAGACCCAGTACTTC.

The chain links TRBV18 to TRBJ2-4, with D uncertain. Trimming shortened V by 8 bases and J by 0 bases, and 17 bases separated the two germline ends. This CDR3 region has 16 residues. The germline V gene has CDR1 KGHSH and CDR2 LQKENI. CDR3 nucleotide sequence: TGTGCCAGCCACGACGGCTGGGGATTAGCCAAAAACATTCAGTACTTC. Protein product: CASHDGWGLAKNIQYF.

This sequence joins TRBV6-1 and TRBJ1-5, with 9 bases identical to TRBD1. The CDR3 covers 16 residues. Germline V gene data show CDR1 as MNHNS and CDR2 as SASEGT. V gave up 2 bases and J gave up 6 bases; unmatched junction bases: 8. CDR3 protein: CASSERDRGDGQPQHF. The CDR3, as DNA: TGTGCCAGCAGTGAACGTGACAGGGGGGACGGTCAGCCCCAGCATTTT.

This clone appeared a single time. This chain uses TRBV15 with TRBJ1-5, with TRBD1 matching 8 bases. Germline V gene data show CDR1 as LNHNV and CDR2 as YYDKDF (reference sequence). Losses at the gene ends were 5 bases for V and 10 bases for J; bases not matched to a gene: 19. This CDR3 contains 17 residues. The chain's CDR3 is CATSPRGADRGISPQHF. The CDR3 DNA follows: TGTGCCACCAGCCCCCGAGGGGCTGACAGGGGAATTAGCCCCCAGCATTTT.

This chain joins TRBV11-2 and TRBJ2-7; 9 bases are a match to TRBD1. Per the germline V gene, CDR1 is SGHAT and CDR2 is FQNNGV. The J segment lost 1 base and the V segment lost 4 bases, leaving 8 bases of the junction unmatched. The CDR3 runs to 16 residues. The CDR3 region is CASSSDWGTGSYEQYF. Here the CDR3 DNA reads TGTGCCAGCAGCTCCGACTGGGGGACAGGGTCCTACGAGCAGTACTTC.

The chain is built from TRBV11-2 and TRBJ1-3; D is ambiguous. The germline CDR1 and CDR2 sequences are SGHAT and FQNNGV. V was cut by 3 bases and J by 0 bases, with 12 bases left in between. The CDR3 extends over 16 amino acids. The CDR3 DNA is TGTGCCAGCAGCTTCGGCGTTTCGAGCTCTGGAAACACCATATATTTT. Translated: CASSFGVSSSGNTIYF.

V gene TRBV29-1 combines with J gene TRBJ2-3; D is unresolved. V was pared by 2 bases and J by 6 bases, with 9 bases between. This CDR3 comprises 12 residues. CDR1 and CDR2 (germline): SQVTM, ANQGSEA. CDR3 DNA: TGCAGCGTTGAACGGATTGGGGATACGCAGTATTTT. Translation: CSVERIGDTQYF.

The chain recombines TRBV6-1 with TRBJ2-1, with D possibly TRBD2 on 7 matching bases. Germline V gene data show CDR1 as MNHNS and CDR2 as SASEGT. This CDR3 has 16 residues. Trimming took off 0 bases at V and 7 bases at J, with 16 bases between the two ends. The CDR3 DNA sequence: TGTGCCAGCAGTGAAGCAGGGGGAGGGCCGAGAAATGAGCAGTTCTTC. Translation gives CASSEAGGGPRNEQFF.

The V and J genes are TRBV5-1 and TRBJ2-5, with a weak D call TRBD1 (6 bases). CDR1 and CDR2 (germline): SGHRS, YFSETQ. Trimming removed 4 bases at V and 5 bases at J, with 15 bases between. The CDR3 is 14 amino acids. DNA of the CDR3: TGCGCCAGCAGCATCAGGGGCGCGGTGGAGACCCAGTACTTC. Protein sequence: CASSIRGAVETQYF.

This CDR3 is CASNTRGGGQPQHF. The CDR3 nucleotides read TGTGCCAGTAACACAAGGGGGGGCGGTCAGCCCCAGCATTTT. The chain uses TRBV19 and TRBJ1-5; D possibly corresponds to TRBD1 (6 bases). The CDR3 covers 14 residues. Germline loops: CDR1 LNHDA, CDR2 SQIVND (reference sequence). The V gene lost 7 bases and the J gene lost 6 bases, with 16 bases spanning the gap.

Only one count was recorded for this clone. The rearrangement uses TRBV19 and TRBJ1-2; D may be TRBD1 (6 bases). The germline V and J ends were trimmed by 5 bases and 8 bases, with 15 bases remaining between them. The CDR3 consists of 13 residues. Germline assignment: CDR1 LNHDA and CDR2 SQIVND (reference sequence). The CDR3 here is CASSVNRVGGYTF. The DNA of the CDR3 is TGTGCCAGTAGTGTAAACAGGGTCGGGGGCTACACCTTC.

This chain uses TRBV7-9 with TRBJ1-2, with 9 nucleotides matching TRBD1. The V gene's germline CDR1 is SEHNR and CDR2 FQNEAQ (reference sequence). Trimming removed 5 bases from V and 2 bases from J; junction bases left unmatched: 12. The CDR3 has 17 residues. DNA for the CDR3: TGTGCCAGCAGCGGGCACCTCCGGGACAGGGCGAACTATGGCTACACCTTC. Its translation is CASSGHLRDRANYGYTF.